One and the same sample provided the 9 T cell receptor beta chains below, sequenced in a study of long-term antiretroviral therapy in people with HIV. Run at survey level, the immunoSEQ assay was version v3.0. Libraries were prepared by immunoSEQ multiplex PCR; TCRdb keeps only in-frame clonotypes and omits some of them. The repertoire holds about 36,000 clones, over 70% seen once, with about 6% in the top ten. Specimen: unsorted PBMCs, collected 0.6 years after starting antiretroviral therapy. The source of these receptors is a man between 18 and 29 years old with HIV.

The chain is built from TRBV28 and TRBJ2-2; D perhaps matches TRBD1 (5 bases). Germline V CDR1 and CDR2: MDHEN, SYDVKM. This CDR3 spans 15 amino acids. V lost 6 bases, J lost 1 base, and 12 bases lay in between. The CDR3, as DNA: TGTGCCAGCAGCCCCACAGGATTGAACACCGGGGAGCTGTTTTTT. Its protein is CASSPTGLNTGELFF. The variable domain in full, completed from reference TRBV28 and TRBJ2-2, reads DVKVTQSSRYLVKRTGEKVFLECVQDMDHENMFWYRQDPGLGLRLIYFSYDVKMKEKGDIPEGYSVSREKKERFSLILESASTNQTSMYLCASSPTGLNTGELFFGEGSRLTVL.

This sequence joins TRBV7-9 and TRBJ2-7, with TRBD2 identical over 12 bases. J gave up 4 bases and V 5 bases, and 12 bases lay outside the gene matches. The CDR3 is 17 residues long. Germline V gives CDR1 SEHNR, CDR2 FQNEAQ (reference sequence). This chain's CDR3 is CASSTSGTSGPPYEQYF. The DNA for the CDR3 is TGTGCCAGCAGCACTTCCGGGACTAGCGGGCCACCGTACGAGCAGTACTTC.

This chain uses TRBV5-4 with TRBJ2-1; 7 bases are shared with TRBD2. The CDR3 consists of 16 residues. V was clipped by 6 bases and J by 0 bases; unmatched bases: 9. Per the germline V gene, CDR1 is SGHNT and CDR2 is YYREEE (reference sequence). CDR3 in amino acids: CASTKLGGGSYNEQFF. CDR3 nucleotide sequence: TGTGCCAGCACCAAACTGGGGGGGGGCTCCTACAATGAGCAGTTCTTC.

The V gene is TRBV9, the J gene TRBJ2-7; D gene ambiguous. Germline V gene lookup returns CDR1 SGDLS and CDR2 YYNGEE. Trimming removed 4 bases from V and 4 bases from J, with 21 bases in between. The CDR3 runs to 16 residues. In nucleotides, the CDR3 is TGTGCCAGCAGCAAAACGGAAGAAAGGAACGTGTACGAGCAGTACTTC. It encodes CASSKTEERNVYEQYF.

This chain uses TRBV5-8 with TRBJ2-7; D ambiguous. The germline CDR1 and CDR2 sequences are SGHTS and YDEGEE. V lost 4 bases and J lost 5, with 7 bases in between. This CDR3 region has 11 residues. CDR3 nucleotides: TGTGCCAGCAGCATCCGCAACGAGCAGTACTTC. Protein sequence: CASSIRNEQYF.

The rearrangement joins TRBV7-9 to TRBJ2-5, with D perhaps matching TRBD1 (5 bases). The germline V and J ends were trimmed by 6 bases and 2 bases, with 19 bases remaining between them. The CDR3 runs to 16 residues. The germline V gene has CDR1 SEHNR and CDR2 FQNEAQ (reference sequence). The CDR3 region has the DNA TGTGCCAGCAGTTCGCGACAGCCTCTGATTCAAGAGACCCAGTACTTC. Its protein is CASSSRQPLIQETQYF.

CDR3 amino acids: CASSYGRDYEQYF. DNA for the CDR3: TGTGCCAGCAGTTACGGCAGGGACTACGAGCAGTACTTC. V gene TRBV6-6 combines with J gene TRBJ2-7, with D possibly TRBD1 on 5 matching bases. Germline lookup yields CDR1 MNHNY and CDR2 SVGAGI (reference sequence). V dropped 2 bases and J dropped 3 bases, with 8 bases sitting between them. The CDR3 consists of 13 residues.

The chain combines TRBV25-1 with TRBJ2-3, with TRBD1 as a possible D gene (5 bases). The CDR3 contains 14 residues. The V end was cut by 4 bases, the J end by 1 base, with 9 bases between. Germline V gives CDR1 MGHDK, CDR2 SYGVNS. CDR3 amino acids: CASSATGGTDTQYF. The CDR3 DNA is TGTGCCAGCAGTGCAACAGGAGGCACAGATACGCAGTATTTT. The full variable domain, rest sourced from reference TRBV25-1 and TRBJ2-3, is EADIYQTPRYLVIGTGKKITLECSQTMGHDKMYWYQQDPGMELHLIHYSYGVNSTEKGDLSSESTVSRIRTEHFPLTLESARPSHTSQYLCASSATGGTDTQYFGPGTRLTVL.

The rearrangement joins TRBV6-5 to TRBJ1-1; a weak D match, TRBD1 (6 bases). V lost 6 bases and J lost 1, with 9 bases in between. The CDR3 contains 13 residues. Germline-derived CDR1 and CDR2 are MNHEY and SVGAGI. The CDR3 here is CASRRTANTEAFF. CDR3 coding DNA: TGTGCCAGCAGGAGGACAGCGAACACTGAAGCTTTCTTT.